The entry below describes one T cell receptor (beta chain). The antigen is unknown. The PCR ran on 60 Vbeta and 13 Jbeta primers. The table came from immunoSEQ multiplex PCR; TCRdb's copy has only in-frame clones and leaves some out. The table includes more than 100,000 clones, 66% detected once. These data belong to a study of cytomegalovirus exposure and HLA in healthy donors. Study findings and constraints: Several V segments, TRBV6-2 and TRBV6-3 among them, could not be told apart and were dropped. Specificity for CMV antigens was confirmed in vitro for a few of the CMV-associated chains. Among the sequence variants, a highly shared cluster was likely an artifact of sequencing.

The germline V gene encodes CDR1 SGHNT and CDR2 YYREEE (reference sequence). The V and J ends lost 2 bases and 4 bases respectively, with 9 bases between them. The CDR3 has 14 residues. The V call is TRBV5-4, the J call TRBJ2-2, with a tentative D call TRBD2 (5 bases). This sequence was found in a man between 18 and 29 years old in good health and CMV-seronegative. Input material: PBMCs. CDR3 sequence reads: CASSLQGSTGELFF. The CDR3 bases are TGTGCCAGCAGCTTACAAGGGAGCACCGGGGAGCTGTTTTTT.